These 27 T cell receptor beta chains came from one sample sequenced in a study of cytomegalovirus exposure and HLA in healthy donors. A multiplex PCR was run with 60 Vbeta primers and 13 Jbeta primers. Assay: immunoSEQ multiplex PCR; the TCRdb copy retains only in-frame clones and omits some. This sample has about 100,000 clones, with around 60% found just once. The sequenced material came from PBMCs. These receptors were collected from a man aged 25 to 40 in good health and CMV-seropositive.

This chain uses TRBV7-2 with TRBJ2-1, with a possible D match to TRBD2 (6 bases). V was pared by 1 base and J by 4 bases, with 11 bases between. The length of the CDR3 is 15 residues. Germline-derived CDR1 and CDR2 are SGHTA and FQGNSA. The CDR3 coding sequence is TGTGCCAGCAGCTTAGGATTCGGGAGATACAATGAGCAGTTCTTC. Translating it yields CASSLGFGRYNEQFF.

The CDR3 sequence is CASSQPGTRTYNEQFF. The CDR3 bases are TGTGCCAGCAGCCAACCCGGGACTAGAACCTACAATGAGCAGTTCTTC. The chain is built from TRBV4-2 and TRBJ2-1, with 8 bases lining up with TRBD2. CDR1 is LGHNA and CDR2 is YNFKEQ in the germline V gene. V dropped 2 bases and J dropped 2; count of bases not matched to a gene: 5. CDR3 length: 16 amino acids.

The chain recombines TRBV7-6 with TRBJ2-5; 7 bases map to TRBD2. The germline V gene encodes CDR1 SGHVS and CDR2 FNYEAQ. This CDR3 is 12 amino acids long. V dropped 1 base and J dropped 9; count of bases not matched to a gene: 2. CDR3 protein: CASSLDGGAQYF. The CDR3 nucleotides are TGTGCCAGCAGCTTAGATGGGGGGGCCCAGTACTTC.

The chain recombines TRBV9 with TRBJ1-2; D perhaps matches TRBD1 (6 bases). Germline V gene lookup returns CDR1 SGDLS and CDR2 YYNGEE. Trimming left V 4 bases short and J 5 bases short, with 30 bases between. CDR3 length: 19 residues. CDR3 amino acids: CASSSPLGADRLQDYGYTF. The CDR3 DNA reads TGTGCCAGCAGCTCACCCCTGGGGGCGGATCGGCTCCAAGATTATGGCTACACCTTC. Supplemented by reference TRBV9 and TRBJ1-2, the full variable domain reads DSGVTQTPKHLITATGQRVTLRCSPRSGDLSVYWYQQSLDQGLQFLIQYYNGEERAKGNILERFSAQQFPDLHSELNLSSLELGDSALYFCASSSPLGADRLQDYGYTFGSGTRLTVV.

The chain uses TRBV5-1 and TRBJ2-4; D unclear. V was cut by 4 bases and J by 8 bases, with 16 bases left in between. The CDR3 is made up of 14 amino acids. Per the germline V gene, CDR1 is SGHRS and CDR2 is YFSETQ. In nucleotides, the CDR3 is TGCGCCAGCAGCCGGAGTTCGGCTACGGACATTCAGTACTTC. This translates into CASSRSSATDIQYF.

The V call is TRBV2, the J call TRBJ2-5; D gene unclear. V was trimmed by 5 bases and J by 7 bases, leaving 17 bases between them. The CDR3 sequence is 14 residues long. CDR1 SNHLY and CDR2 FYNNEI come from the germline V gene. The CDR3 nucleotides read TGTGCCAGCAGTCCCGACACGCGATATGTGACCCAGTACTTC. Translated: CASSPDTRYVTQYF.

The chain has TRBV5-4 and TRBJ1-5; possibly TRBD1 for D (6 bases). V lost 4 bases and J 3 bases, leaving 14 bases between the germline ends. CDR3 size: 15 residues. Germline V lookup: CDR1 SGHNT, CDR2 YYREEE (reference sequence). The CDR3 here is CASSHGTGHNQPQHF. Here the CDR3 DNA reads TGTGCCAGCAGCCATGGGACGGGACACAATCAGCCCCAGCATTTT.

This chain uses TRBV19 with TRBJ2-2; D unclear. This CDR3 has 15 residues. Germline assignment: CDR1 LNHDA and CDR2 SQIVND (reference sequence). Trimming stripped 7 bases from V and 6 bases from J, with 18 bases between. CDR3 sequence: CASTYEAATAGELFF. The CDR3 region has the DNA TGTGCCAGTACCTACGAGGCGGCTACCGCCGGGGAGCTGTTTTTT.

The gene calls are TRBV7-9 and TRBJ2-2; D gene uncertain. V was pared by 0 bases and J by 1 base, with 6 bases between. The CDR3 runs 15 residues. The V gene's germline CDR1 is SEHNR and CDR2 FQNEAQ (reference sequence). The CDR3 sequence: CASSLADWNTGELFF. For the CDR3, the DNA is TGTGCCAGCAGCTTAGCCGACTGGAACACCGGGGAGCTGTTTTTT.

The J gene is TRBJ1-3, the V gene TRBV19, with D unclear. This CDR3 region has 13 residues. V was clipped by 3 bases and J by 4 bases, with 7 bases between them. CDR1 and CDR2 from the germline V gene are LNHDA and SQIVND (reference sequence). The CDR3: CASSIRMGNTIYF. CDR3 coding DNA: TGTGCCAGTAGTATTAGAATGGGAAACACCATATATTTT.

The rearrangement uses TRBV18 and TRBJ1-5; D call uncertain. Germline lookup yields CDR1 KGHSH and CDR2 LQKENI. The V end was cut by 3 bases, the J end by 2 bases, with 8 bases between. CDR3 length: 14 residues. This chain's CDR3 is CASSPTNGNQPQHF. CDR3 nucleotide sequence: TGTGCCAGCTCACCGACAAACGGCAATCAGCCCCAGCATTTT.

This clone was seen a handful of times. The V and J genes are TRBV9 and TRBJ1-4, with D maybe TRBD1 (5 bases). The germline V gene encodes CDR1 SGDLS and CDR2 YYNGEE. V was clipped by 0 bases and J by 6 bases, with 12 bases between them. This CDR3 region has 15 residues. Written as DNA, the CDR3 is TGTGCCAGCAGCGTAGGGGTCGGAGGGGATGAAAAACTGTTTTTT. It codes for CASSVGVGGDEKLFF.

This clone was counted between two and nine times. The gene calls are TRBV4-1 and TRBJ2-1, with 8 bases aligning to TRBD1. The CDR3 has 19 amino acids. V shed 2 bases, J shed 5 bases, and the junction held 17 bases outside the gene matches. Germline assignment: CDR1 MGHRA and CDR2 YSYEKL. In DNA form, the CDR3 reads TGCGCCAGCAGCCAAAGGTCCCTATTTAGGGACAGGCGGAACAATGAGCAGTTCTTC. Translating it yields CASSQRSLFRDRRNNEQFF.

This rearrangement joins TRBV5-1 to TRBJ2-5; 10 bases fit TRBD2. Germline V gene data show CDR1 as SGHRS and CDR2 as YFSETQ. The V and J ends lost 0 bases and 1 base, in that order; junction bases with no gene match: 0. The CDR3 is 15 residues long. As DNA, the CDR3 is TGCGCCAGCAGCTTGGGGACTAGCGGCCAAGAGACCCAGTACTTC. Amino acid sequence: CASSLGTSGQETQYF. Based on the CDR3 plus reference TRBV5-1 and TRBJ2-5, the full variable domain is KAGVTQTPRYLIKTRGQQVTLSCSPISGHRSVSWYQQTPGQGLQFLFEYFSETQRNKGNFPGRFSGRQFSNSRSEMNVSTLELGDSALYLCASSLGTSGQETQYFGPGTRLLVL.

The chain has TRBV11-2 and TRBJ1-6; maybe TRBD1 (5 bases). The CDR3 is made up of 14 amino acids. The V and J ends lost 5 bases and 5 bases respectively, with 10 bases between them. The germline V gene encodes CDR1 SGHAT and CDR2 FQNNGV. CDR3 region: CASSPGLNNSPLHF. CDR3 in DNA: TGTGCCAGCAGCCCGGGACTCAATAATTCACCCCTCCACTTT.

The chain employs TRBV25-1 and TRBJ1-6; no clear D gene. The germline gives CDR1 MGHDK, CDR2 SYGVNS. V was pared by 4 bases and J by 7 bases, with 8 bases between. This CDR3 is 13 amino acids long. The CDR3, as DNA: TGTGCCAGCAGTGGGGCAGCAAATTCACCCCTCCACTTT. Its protein product is CASSGAANSPLHF.

The J gene is TRBJ2-5, the V gene TRBV30; 9 nucleotides align to TRBD1. The J call is doubtful: the DNA matches TRBJ2-7 better. The CDR3 totals 13 residues. In germline, CDR1 is GTSNPN, CDR2 SVGIG (reference sequence). The CDR3 reads CAGGTGLAYEQYF. CDR3 in DNA: TGTGCCGGAGGGACAGGGTTGGCCTACGAGCAGTACTTC.

This clone was seen a handful of times. V is TRBV2 and J is TRBJ1-5, with D perhaps TRBD1 (5 bases). The CDR3 loop spans 16 amino acids. Germline loops: CDR1 SNHLY, CDR2 FYNNEI. The V end was cut by 4 bases, the J end by 4 bases, with 17 bases between. CDR3 sequence (DNA): TGTGCCAGCAGTGGAGTGGCAGGGCCTGGAAATCAGCCCCAGCATTTT. It codes for CASSGVAGPGNQPQHF.

The chain employs TRBV18 and TRBJ1-4; D may be TRBD1 (6 bases). The length of the CDR3 is 16 residues. Germline lookup yields CDR1 KGHSH and CDR2 LQKENI. V lost 2 bases and J lost 4, with 14 bases in between. The CDR3 loop is CASSPYQGYGNEKLFF. The CDR3 DNA reads TGTGCCAGCTCACCATATCAGGGGTATGGTAATGAAAAACTGTTTTTT.

V is TRBV18 and J is TRBJ1-2; D remains ambiguous. The V end was cut by 3 bases, the J end by 3 bases, with 17 bases between. Per the germline V gene, CDR1 is KGHSH and CDR2 is LQKENI. CDR3 length: 16 amino acids. The CDR3 is CASSPRSLAEHYGYTF. The CDR3 DNA follows: TGTGCCAGCTCACCGCGGTCCCTGGCAGAACACTATGGCTACACCTTC.

V and J are TRBV6-6 and TRBJ2-2, with D uncertain. V shed 8 bases and J shed 3 bases, with 7 bases lying between them. This CDR3 is 12 amino acids long. Germline V gives CDR1 MNHNY, CDR2 SVGAGI (reference sequence). CDR3 sequence: CASVAYTGELFF. The DNA for the CDR3 is TGTGCCAGCGTTGCGTACACCGGGGAGCTGTTTTTT.

The DNA for the CDR3 is TGCGCCAGCAGCCTACGCGAAGGGGCTTACACTGAAGCTTTCTTT. The encoded protein is CASSLREGAYTEAFF. The chain joins TRBV4-1 to TRBJ1-1, with D perhaps TRBD1 (5 bases). Germline values: CDR1 MGHRA, CDR2 YSYEKL. This CDR3 has 15 amino acids. V dropped 4 bases and J dropped 3 bases, with 15 bases sitting between them.

Turning to this clone: The junction departs from the called germline gene at one end, perhaps through a read error. The chain employs TRBV7-9 and TRBJ1-2, with 9 bases identical to TRBD1. Per the germline V gene, CDR1 is SEHNR and CDR2 is FQNEAQ (reference sequence). The CDR3 covers 11 residues. CDR3 DNA: TGTTCCAGCGACAGGGGGGAAGGCTACACCTTC. Its protein product is CSSDRGEGYTF.

The gene calls are TRBV5-4 and TRBJ2-2; possibly TRBD1 for D (6 bases). Germline CDR1 is SGHNT and CDR2 is YYREEE (reference sequence). CDR3 size: 15 residues. Trimming removed 2 bases from V and 0 bases from J, with 8 bases in between. The CDR3 sequence is CASSLGTPNTGELFF. The CDR3 region has the DNA TGTGCCAGCAGCTTAGGGACACCGAACACCGGGGAGCTGTTTTTT.

This clone came up once. V is TRBV19 and J is TRBJ1-5, with D hard to call. Germline CDR1 LNHDA, CDR2 SQIVND (reference sequence). The CDR3 runs 17 residues. V shed 3 bases and J shed 2 bases, with 17 bases lying between them. DNA for the CDR3: TGTGCCAGTAGTATCGCAAATCCTTCCGGTGGCAATCAGCCCCAGCATTTT. This encodes CASSIANPSGGNQPQHF.

The V and J genes are TRBV4-1 and TRBJ2-7; D perhaps matches TRBD2 (6 bases). The CDR3 has 16 residues. Trimming left V 0 bases short and J 4 bases short, with 16 bases between. Germline V gene lookup returns CDR1 MGHRA and CDR2 YSYEKL. CDR3 region: CASSQDRGGGVYEQYF. The CDR3 DNA reads as TGCGCCAGCAGCCAAGATCGGGGTGGAGGGGTATACGAGCAGTACTTC.

The J gene is TRBJ1-1, the V gene TRBV2, with unresolved D. The CDR3 runs 13 residues. The V and J ends lost 6 bases and 2 bases respectively, with 10 bases between them. CDR1 SNHLY and CDR2 FYNNEI come from the germline V gene. DNA for the CDR3: TGTGCCAGCAGAGGTGACTATAACACTGAAGCTTTCTTT. Amino acids: CASRGDYNTEAFF.